One sample yielded the 12 T cell receptor beta chains listed below, sequenced in a study of control samples from healthy donors and cancer patients. This table comes from immunoSEQ multiplex PCR, and its TCRdb copy is limited to in-frame clones, with some not included. Of roughly 150,000 clones listed, roughly 88% are singletons. The sample taken for sequencing was blood. The receptors were sampled from a man aged 18-30 years in good health.

The DNA of the CDR3 is TGTGCCAGCAGCGAAAAGGGGGGCGCATCTGGGGCCAACGTCCTGACTTTC. Protein product: CASSEKGGASGANVLTF. This chain uses TRBV7-2 with TRBJ2-6; the D call may be TRBD1 or TRBD2 (6 bases each). There are 17 residues in the CDR3. Trimming pared 5 bases from V and 1 base from J, leaving 15 bases between. Germline V CDR1 and CDR2: SGHTA, FQGNSA.

The rearrangement uses TRBV20-1 and TRBJ1-2; D gene ambiguous. The CDR3 runs 12 residues. Looked up from germline, CDR1 is DFQATT and CDR2 is SNEGSKA (reference sequence). Trimming took off 3 bases at V and 0 bases at J, with 5 bases between the two ends. As DNA, the CDR3 is TGCAGTGCTAGTTCAGCTAACTATGGCTACACCTTC. Translating it yields CSASSANYGYTF.

The chain joins TRBV28 to TRBJ2-7, with TRBD2 matching 8 bases. The CDR3 loop spans 17 amino acids. Germline V gives CDR1 MDHEN, CDR2 SYDVKM. With 5 bases clipped from V and 0 bases from J, the junction kept 12 bases outside the gene matches. The CDR3 nucleotides read TGTGCCAGCAGTACTACCGTTGGCGGGGGGCTCTCCTACGAGCAGTACTTC. It specifies CASSTTVGGGLSYEQYF.

The J gene is TRBJ2-1, the V gene TRBV7-9, with 11 bases fitting TRBD2. V was clipped by 5 bases and J by 6 bases; unmatched bases: 9. The CDR3 length is 16 residues. Germline V gene data show CDR1 as SEHNR and CDR2 as FQNEAQ (reference sequence). CDR3 DNA sequence: TGTGCCAGCAGCCTCCCGACTAGCGGGGCCTTCAATGAGCAGTTCTTC. It is translated as CASSLPTSGAFNEQFF.

This chain uses TRBV5-6 with TRBJ1-3, with a possible D match to TRBD1 (6 bases). V lost 4 bases to trimming and J lost 4 bases, with 18 bases between them. Germline V gives CDR1 SGHDT, CDR2 YYEEEE. This CDR3 contains 16 residues. The CDR3 spells CASSALQGLIGNTIYF. The CDR3 nucleotides are TGTGCCAGCAGCGCCCTACAGGGATTAATCGGAAACACCATATATTTT.

The CDR3 is CASSDSRQGKSPPGYEQYF. The CDR3 DNA follows: TGTGCCAGCAGTGACTCGAGACAGGGTAAATCCCCCCCGGGCTACGAGCAGTACTTC. The chain combines TRBV6-4 with TRBJ2-7, with 7 nucleotides matching TRBD1. The ends lost 0 bases at V and 3 bases at J; junction bases unmatched: 17. CDR1 is MRHNA, CDR2 SNTAGT, per germline. There are 19 residues in the CDR3.

This chain joins TRBV6-5 and TRBJ1-5, with TRBD1 as a possible D gene (5 bases). Germline V gene sequence: CDR1 MNHEY, CDR2 SVGAGI. The ends were cut back, 6 bases at V and 3 bases at J, with 15 bases in the middle. This CDR3 is 15 amino acids long. CDR3 region: CASSPIRDVNQPQHF. The DNA for the CDR3 is TGTGCCAGCAGCCCGATCAGGGATGTCAATCAGCCCCAGCATTTT.

The chain has TRBV10-3 and TRBJ2-1; D is ambiguous. CDR3 length: 15 amino acids. The V and J ends lost 6 bases and 4 bases respectively, with 16 bases between them. Germline V gene sequence: CDR1 ENHRY, CDR2 SYGVKD. DNA of the CDR3: TGTGCCATCAGCGATGATTTGGAACCTTACAATGAGCAGTTCTTC. Its protein is CAISDDLEPYNEQFF.

This chain connects TRBV5-6 to TRBJ1-1, with D maybe TRBD1 (5 bases). This CDR3 region has 13 residues. The ends were cut back, 1 base at V and 8 bases at J, with 12 bases in the middle. Germline V lookup: CDR1 SGHDT, CDR2 YYEEEE. Written as DNA, the CDR3 is TGTGCCAGCAGCTTGTGGGCAGGGCAAGAAGCTTTCTTT. As protein: CASSLWAGQEAFF.

The chain carries TRBV2 and TRBJ1-1; tentatively, D is TRBD1 (5 bases). The CDR3 is 14 amino acids. Germline V gene data show CDR1 as SNHLY and CDR2 as FYNNEI. V shed 6 bases and J shed 4 bases, with 15 bases lying between them. DNA of the CDR3: TGTGCCAGCAGCGCCTGGGGTGGGGGCACTGAAGCTTTCTTT. It codes for CASSAWGGGTEAFF.

This chain's CDR3 is CASSVASRGLTF. DNA of the CDR3: TGTGCCAGCAGCGTAGCGTCTCGGGGGCTCACCTTC. This chain joins TRBV9 and TRBJ1-2; D perhaps matches TRBD1 (6 bases). The CDR3 is 12 amino acids. CDR1 SGDLS and CDR2 YYNGEE come from the germline V gene. V shed 0 bases and J shed 13 bases, with 13 bases lying between them.

The gene calls are TRBV2 and TRBJ1-5, with TRBD1 as a possible D gene (5 bases). Trimming pared 4 bases from V and 11 bases from J, leaving 15 bases between. The CDR3 runs 13 residues. CDR1 is SNHLY and CDR2 is FYNNEI in the germline V gene. CDR3 nucleotide sequence: TGTGCCAGCAGTGGTGAGGGGCGCGGAGCCCAGCATTTT. Its protein is CASSGEGRGAQHF.